Following are 4 T cell receptor beta chains from one sample sequenced in a study of blood T cell repertoires in COVID-19. This table comes from immunoSEQ multiplex PCR, and its TCRdb copy is limited to in-frame clones, with some not included. The table includes some 72,000 clones, 75% to 90% detected once. The sequencing sample was made of peripheral blood. The receptors stem from a man in his fifties or sixties with COVID-19, enrolled during active disease.

The J gene is TRBJ2-7, the V gene TRBV21-1; the D call of TRBD1 is as the table states it, not checked on the DNA. TRBV21-1 is reported as a pseudogene. This CDR3 contains 15 residues. The CDR3, as DNA: TGTGCCAGCGCACAGACAGGCCCTAATATACACGAGCAGTACTTC. Its translation: CASAQTGPNIHEQYF.

This clone appeared a single time. V usage is TRBV5-1 and J usage is TRBJ1-1, with D perhaps TRBD1 (5 bases). Germline V gene sequence: CDR1 SGHRS, CDR2 YFSETQ. The germline V and J ends were trimmed by 1 base and 4 bases, with 14 bases remaining between them. The CDR3 runs 15 residues. The CDR3 DNA reads TGCGCCAGCAGCTTGCTACAAGGGGTTGGCACTGAAGCTTTCTTT. This codes for CASSLLQGVGTEAFF.

The chain is built from TRBV7-6 and TRBJ2-7; tentative D call: TRBD1 (6 bases). From germline, CDR1 is SGHVS and CDR2 FNYEAQ. Trimming took 4 bases from V and 3 from J, leaving 13 bases between them. This CDR3 comprises 14 residues. CDR3 in amino acids: CASSSQGSDYEQYF. The CDR3 coding sequence is TGTGCCAGCAGCTCCCAGGGGTCGGACTACGAGCAGTACTTC.

This chain connects TRBV6-1 to TRBJ2-7, with D hard to call. The CDR3 is 14 residues long. Germline loops: CDR1 MNHNS, CDR2 SASEGT. The V end was cut by 2 bases, the J end by 5 bases, with 13 bases between. The CDR3 is CASSELNSPHEQYF. In DNA form, the CDR3 reads TGTGCCAGCAGTGAACTTAACAGTCCCCACGAGCAGTACTTC.